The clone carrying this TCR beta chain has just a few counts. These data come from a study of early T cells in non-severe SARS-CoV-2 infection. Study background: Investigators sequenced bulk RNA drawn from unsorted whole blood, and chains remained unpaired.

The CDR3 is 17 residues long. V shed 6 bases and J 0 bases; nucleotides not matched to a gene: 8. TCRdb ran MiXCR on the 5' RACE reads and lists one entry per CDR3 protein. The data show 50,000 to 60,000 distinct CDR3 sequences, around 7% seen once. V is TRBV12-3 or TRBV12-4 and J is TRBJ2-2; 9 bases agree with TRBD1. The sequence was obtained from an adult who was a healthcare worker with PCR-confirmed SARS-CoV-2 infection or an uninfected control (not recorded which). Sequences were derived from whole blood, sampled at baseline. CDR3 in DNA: TGTGCCAGCAGCATTACAGGGGGCCGCTCGAACACCGGGGAGCTGTTTTTT. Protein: CASSITGGRSNTGELFF.